The 24 T cell receptor beta chains presented below share a single source sample, sequenced in a study of monozygotic twins with inflammatory bowel disease. TCRdb re-called the 5' RACE reads and shows each CDR3 protein once, DNA omitted. This table holds around 210,000 distinct CDR3 sequences. Input material: blood. The source of these receptors is a human donor with ulcerative colitis or Crohn's disease, or a healthy co-twin of an affected twin (not recorded which).

V and J are TRBV30 and TRBJ2-3; TCRdb outputs TRBD1, but without DNA this stays unchecked. The CDR3 totals 11 residues. The germline V gene has CDR1 GTSNPN and CDR2 SVGIG (reference sequence). The CDR3 loop is CAWGNRGTQYF. The full variable domain, its missing parts supplied by reference TRBV30 and TRBJ2-3, is SQTIHQWPATLVQPVGSPLSLECTVEGTSNPNLYWYRQAAGRGLQLLFYSVGIGQISSEVPQNLSASRPQDRQFILSSKKLLLSDSGFYLCAWGNRGTQYFGPGTRLTVL.

The chain carries TRBV2 and TRBJ2-1; TCRdb lists TRBD1, though no DNA is available to test this call. CDR3 length: 16 residues. The V gene's germline CDR1 is SNHLY and CDR2 FYNNEI. CDR3 in amino acids: CASRKTTGGSYNEQFF.

The chain is built from TRBV10-3 and TRBJ2-1. CDR3 length: 12 residues. Germline CDR1 and CDR2: ENHRY and SYGVKD. This CDR3 reads CAIRGRYNEQFF.

The chain combines TRBV6-2 or TRBV6-3 with TRBJ1-2; the TCRdb call, TRBD1, lacks DNA for checking. The CDR3 contains 13 residues. Per germline, CDR1 MNHEY and CDR2 SVGEGT. CDR3 protein: CASRRTAGRGYTF.

The gene calls are TRBV24-1 and TRBJ2-2. Germline V CDR1 and CDR2: KGHDR, SFDVKD. The CDR3 runs to 14 residues. CDR3 loop: CATSDHRTTGELFF.

The chain recombines TRBV11-2 with TRBJ1-6. This CDR3 contains 18 residues. Germline V CDR1 and CDR2: SGHAT, FQNNGV. The CDR3 here is CASSRGVGRGLSNSPLHF.

The chain recombines TRBV5-1 with TRBJ2-7; with no DNA, the TCRdb D assignment of TRBD2 cannot be verified. This CDR3 has 14 amino acids. Germline lookup yields CDR1 SGHRS and CDR2 YFSETQ. This chain's CDR3 is CASSLVAEAYEQYF. The full variable domain, completed using reference TRBV5-1 and TRBJ2-7, is KAGVTQTPRYLIKTRGQQVTLSCSPISGHRSVSWYQQTPGQGLQFLFEYFSETQRNKGNFPGRFSGRQFSNSRSEMNVSTLELGDSALYLCASSLVAEAYEQYFGPGTRLTVT.

The genes are TRBV4-1 and TRBJ2-7. This CDR3 is 16 amino acids long. CDR1 is MGHRA and CDR2 is YSYEKL in the germline V gene. The CDR3 sequence: CASSQVLDVPSYEQYF.

The genes are TRBV5-1 and TRBJ2-1; checking the TCRdb D call of TRBD1 is not possible without DNA. The CDR3 totals 15 residues. The V gene's germline CDR1 is SGHRS and CDR2 YFSETQ. CDR3 amino acids: CASSFGTPAYNEQFF.

The chain links TRBV6-1 to TRBJ2-7. CDR1 is MNHNS and CDR2 is SASEGT in the germline V gene. The CDR3 contains 13 residues. The CDR3 is CASSEDGLYEQYF.

This chain joins TRBV7-9 and TRBJ2-7; as DNA is missing, the TRBD1 call by TCRdb cannot be tested. Germline V gene data show CDR1 as SEHNR and CDR2 as FQNEAQ (reference sequence). The CDR3 runs 16 residues. The CDR3 loop reads CASSLTQGVGSYEQYF. Using reference TRBV7-9 and TRBJ2-7 for the parts outside the CDR3, the full variable domain is DTGVSQNPRHKITKRGQNVTFRCDPISEHNRLYWYRQTLGQGPEFLTYFQNEAQLEKSRLLSDRFSAERPKGSFSTLEIQRTEQGDSAMYLCASSLTQGVGSYEQYFGPGTRLTVT.

The chain joins TRBV5-1 to TRBJ2-5; absent DNA, TCRdb's TRBD1 call cannot be checked. Germline loops: CDR1 SGHRS, CDR2 YFSETQ. The CDR3 totals 16 residues. CDR3 loop: CASSSSGQGRDWDQYF.

The chain is built from TRBV28 and TRBJ2-3; lacking DNA, the TRBD2 call made by TCRdb goes unchecked. This CDR3 spans 16 amino acids. CDR1 is MDHEN, CDR2 SYDVKM, per germline. The CDR3 spells CASSSPQLAGKDTQYF.

The chain employs TRBV18 and TRBJ1-1. This CDR3 region has 14 residues. Germline V lookup: CDR1 KGHSH, CDR2 LQKENI. This CDR3 is CASSPIGMNTEAFF.

V usage is TRBV7-2 and J usage is TRBJ2-7; TCRdb indicates TRBD1, and absent DNA this call remains unverified. The germline V gene has CDR1 SGHTA and CDR2 FQGNSA. The CDR3 is 16 amino acids. CDR3 amino acids: CASSFRQGMGAYEQYF.

The chain couples TRBV7-9 to TRBJ2-3. The CDR3 is 13 amino acids. CDR1 and CDR2 from the germline V gene are SEHNR and FQNEAQ (reference sequence). The CDR3 spells CASSSPTADTQYF.

The rearrangement uses TRBV20-1 and TRBJ2-2. This CDR3 has 14 residues. Germline CDR1 is DFQATT and CDR2 is SNEGSKA (reference sequence). The chain's CDR3 is CSAQSGRDTGELFF.

The chain uses TRBV15 and TRBJ1-1. CDR1 and CDR2 (germline): LNHNV, YYDKDF (reference sequence). CDR3 length: 13 residues. Here the CDR3 reads CATSRDRPPEAFF. Drawing the rest from reference TRBV15 and TRBJ1-1, the complete variable domain is DAMVIQNPRYQVTQFGKPVTLSCSQTLNHNVMYWYQQKSSQAPKLLFHYYDKDFNNEADTPDNFQSRRPNTSFCFLDIRSPGLGDTAMYLCATSRDRPPEAFFGQGTRLTVV.

This chain's CDR3 is CASSIGRVDYGYTF. V gene TRBV19 combines with J gene TRBJ1-2. This CDR3 is built from 14 residues. Germline V gene lookup returns CDR1 LNHDA and CDR2 SQIVND (reference sequence).

The chain joins TRBV7-2 to TRBJ2-1; TCRdb selects TRBD1, and the lack of DNA leaves this call unchecked. In germline, CDR1 is SGHTA, CDR2 FQGNSA. The CDR3 covers 15 residues. The CDR3 protein is CASSFGQGWYNEQFF. The full variable domain, rest sourced from reference TRBV7-2 and TRBJ2-1, is GAGVSQSPSNKVTEKGKDVELRCDPISGHTALYWYRQSLGQGLEFLIYFQGNSAPDKSGLPSDRFSAERTGGSVSTLTIQRTQQEDSAVYLCASSFGQGWYNEQFFGPGTRLTVL.

The chain joins TRBV29-1 to TRBJ2-3; checking the TCRdb D call of TRBD1 is not possible without DNA. The germline V gene has CDR1 SQVTM and CDR2 ANQGSEA. The CDR3 is made up of 15 amino acids. CDR3: CSVDLLKGRTDTQYF.

The rearrangement uses TRBV5-1 and TRBJ2-1; TCRdb's assignment of TRBD1 cannot be checked, as there is no DNA. The CDR3 extends over 15 amino acids. Germline-derived CDR1 and CDR2 are SGHRS and YFSETQ. The CDR3 loop reads CASSTKAGGHNEQFF.

This chain uses TRBV5-1 with TRBJ1-1. This CDR3 is built from 16 residues. Germline values: CDR1 SGHRS, CDR2 YFSETQ. The CDR3 reads CASSLAGSRGNSEAFF.

The rearrangement joins TRBV4-3 to TRBJ2-1; TCRdb gives TRBD2 as the D gene, but with no DNA this cannot be confirmed. The CDR3 has 15 amino acids. From germline, CDR1 is LGHNA and CDR2 YSLEER. The CDR3 loop reads CASSQGGSGYNEQFF.